The rows below give T cell receptor beta chains drawn from one sample of a study of T cell responses to AZD1222 COVID-19 vaccine. The data were produced by immunoSEQ multiplex PCR, yet TCRdb's version contains in-frame clones alone and is incomplete. The table includes 75,000 to 90,000 clones, 80% to 90% detected once. The source was peripheral blood, collected 28 days after the second AZD1222 dose. The receptors stem from an adult who received the AZD1222 COVID-19 vaccine. CDR3s include the opening cysteine and the closing phenylalanine or tryptophan. A D gene is named only where the DNA matches it firmly. Some rows mark clone size as missing; the rest say once, few, many or name a class of expanded clone.

j_call clone_size d_call v_call cdr3_aa cdr3_nt
TRBJ2-2 - TRBD2 TRBV3-1/TRBV3-2 CASSQLTSGRAGGELFF TGTGCCAGCAGCCAGCTTACTAGCGGGAGGGCCGGCGGGGAGCTGTTTTTT
TRBJ1-5 - - TRBV5-5 CASSFAWRESGRQPQHF TGTGCCAGCAGCTTCGCGTGGCGGGAAAGCGGGCGTCAGCCCCAGCATTTT
TRBJ2-2 - - TRBV3-1/TRBV3-2 CASRGVRAGELFF TGTGCCAGCAGGGGGGTCCGGGCCGGGGAGCTGTTTTTT
TRBJ1-4 - TRBD1 TRBV12-3/TRBV12-4 CASRTGNEKLFF TGTGCCAGCAGGACAGGGAATGAAAAACTGTTTTTT
TRBJ2-1 few - TRBV11-2 CASSFSPDGYEQFF TGTGCCAGCAGCTTTTCTCCCGATGGGTATGAGCAGTTCTTC
TRBJ1-2 - TRBD1 TRBV14 CASSQAPWTGLNF TGTGCCAGCAGCCAAGCCCCTTGGACAGGGCTGAATTTC
TRBJ2-1 - - TRBV28 CASSSIFPSYNEQFF TGTGCCAGCAGTTCTATTTTTCCTAGCTACAATGAGCAGTTCTTC
TRBJ1-5 - - TRBV7-2 CASSVDINQPQHF TGTGCCAGCAGCGTGGACATCAATCAGCCCCAGCATTTT
TRBJ1-2 - - TRBV19 CASPSGDTF TGTGCCAGCCCCTCGGGGGACACCTTC
TRBJ1-2 - - TRBV7-8 CASSPPVRVATF TGTGCCAGCAGCCCCCCTGTGCGGGTGGCTACCTTC
TRBJ1-5 - TRBD1 TRBV19 CASTEDRGHQPQHF TGTGCCAGTACCGAAGACAGGGGGCATCAGCCCCAGCATTTT
TRBJ2-3 once TRBD1 TRBV29-1 CSVDRGQATDTQYF TGCAGCGTTGATAGAGGACAGGCCACAGATACGCAGTATTTT
TRBJ1-2 - - TRBV24-1 CATSSQGDYGYTF TGTGCCACCAGTTCACAGGGAGACTATGGCTACACCTTC
TRBJ2-4 - - TRBV30 CAWDTGSMAKNIQYF TGTGCCTGGGATACAGGATCCATGGCCAAAAACATTCAGTACTTC
TRBJ2-1 - - TRBV14 CASSQDPDDSYNEQFF TGTGCCAGCAGCCAAGATCCAGACGACTCCTACAATGAGCAGTTCTTC
TRBJ1-1 - - TRBV5-1 CASSLVAGSGTEAFF TGCGCCAGCAGCTTAGTTGCAGGATCGGGGACTGAAGCTTTCTTT
TRBJ1-1 - - TRBV29-1 CSVDRRPWDTEAFF TGCAGCGTTGACAGACGCCCCTGGGACACTGAAGCTTTCTTT
TRBJ2-6 - - TRBV24-1 CATSDQRNGQTSGANVLTF TGTGCCACCAGTGACCAAAGGAATGGACAGACCTCTGGGGCCAACGTCCTGACTTTC
TRBJ2-7 medium-sized - TRBV24-1 CATSDNGRSSEQYF TGTGCCACCAGTGATAATGGACGGTCTTCCGAGCAGTACTTC
TRBJ2-7 - TRBD2 TRBV7-9 CASSPSWGGFYEQYF TGTGCCAGCAGCCCAAGCTGGGGAGGGTTCTACGAGCAGTACTTC
TRBJ2-2 once TRBD1 TRBV9 CASSVTGGTGELFF TGTGCCAGCAGCGTAACAGGGGGCACCGGGGAGCTGTTTTTT
TRBJ2-5 - TRBD1 TRBV7-2 CASSPRQGAKETQYF TGTGCCAGCAGCCCAAGACAGGGGGCGAAAGAGACCCAGTACTTC
TRBJ2-5 few - TRBV10-1 CASSESGPGAGTQYF TGCGCCAGCAGTGAGTCGGGGCCGGGGGCCGGGACCCAGTACTTC
TRBJ1-2 - TRBD1 TRBV7-9 CASSLATGVGYTF TGTGCCAGCAGCTTAGCCACAGGGGTGGGCTACACCTTC
TRBJ1-5 once - TRBV7-2 CASSLVAGNQPQHF TGTGCCAGCAGCTTAGTGGCAGGCAATCAGCCCCAGCATTTT